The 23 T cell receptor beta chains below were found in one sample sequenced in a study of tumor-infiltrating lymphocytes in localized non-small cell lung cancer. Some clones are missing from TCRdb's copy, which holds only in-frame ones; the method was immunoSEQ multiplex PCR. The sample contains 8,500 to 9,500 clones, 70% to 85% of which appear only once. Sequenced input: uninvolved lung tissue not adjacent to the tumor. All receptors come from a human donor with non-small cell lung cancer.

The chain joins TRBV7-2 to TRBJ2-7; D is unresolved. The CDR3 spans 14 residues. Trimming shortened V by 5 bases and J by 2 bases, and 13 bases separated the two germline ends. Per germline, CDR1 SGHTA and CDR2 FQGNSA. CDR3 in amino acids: CASSPRSLTYEQYF. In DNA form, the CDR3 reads TGTGCCAGCAGCCCTAGGTCACTTACCTACGAGCAGTACTTC.

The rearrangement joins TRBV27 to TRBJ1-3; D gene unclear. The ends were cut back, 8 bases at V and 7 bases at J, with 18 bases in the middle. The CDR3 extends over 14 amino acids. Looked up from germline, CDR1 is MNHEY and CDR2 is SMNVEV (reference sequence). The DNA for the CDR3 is TGTGCCAGCGGAGAGAGGTGGCCTCGGAACACCATATATTTT. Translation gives CASGERWPRNTIYF.

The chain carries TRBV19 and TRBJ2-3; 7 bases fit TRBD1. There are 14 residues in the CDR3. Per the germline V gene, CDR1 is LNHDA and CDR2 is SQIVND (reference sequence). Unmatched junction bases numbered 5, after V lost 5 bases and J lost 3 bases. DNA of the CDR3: TGTGCCAGTAGTGACAGGGTCTTGACAGATACGCAGTATTTT. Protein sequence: CASSDRVLTDTQYF.

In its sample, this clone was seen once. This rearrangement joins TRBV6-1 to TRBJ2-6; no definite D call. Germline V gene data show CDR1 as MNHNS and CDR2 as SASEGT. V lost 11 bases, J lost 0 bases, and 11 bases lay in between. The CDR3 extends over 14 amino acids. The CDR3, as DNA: TGTGCCGCCCTACTGGGCTCTGGGGCCAACGTCCTGACTTTC. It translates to CAALLGSGANVLTF.

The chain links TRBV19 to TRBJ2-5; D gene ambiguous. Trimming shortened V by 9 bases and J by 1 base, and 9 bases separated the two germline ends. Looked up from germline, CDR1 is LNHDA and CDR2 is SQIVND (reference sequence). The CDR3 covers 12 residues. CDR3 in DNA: TGTGCCAGCCCTGGGCGCCAAGAGACCCAGTACTTC. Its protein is CASPGRQETQYF.

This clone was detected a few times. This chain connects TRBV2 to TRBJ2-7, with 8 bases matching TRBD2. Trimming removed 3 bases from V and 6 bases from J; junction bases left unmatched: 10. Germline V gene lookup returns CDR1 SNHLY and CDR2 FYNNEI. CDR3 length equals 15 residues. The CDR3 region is CASSEGSGRPLEQYF. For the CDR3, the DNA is TGTGCCAGCAGTGAGGGCAGCGGGAGACCCCTCGAGCAGTACTTC. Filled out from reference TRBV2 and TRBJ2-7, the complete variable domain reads EPEVTQTPSHQVTQMGQEVILRCVPISNHLYFYWYRQILGQKVEFLVSFYNNEISEKSEIFDDQFSVERPDGSNFTLKIRSTKLEDSAMYFCASSEGSGRPLEQYFGPGTRLTVT.

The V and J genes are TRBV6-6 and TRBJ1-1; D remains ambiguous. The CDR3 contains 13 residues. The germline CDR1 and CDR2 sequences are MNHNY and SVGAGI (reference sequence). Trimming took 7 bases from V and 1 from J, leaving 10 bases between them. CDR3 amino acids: CASTITENTEAFF. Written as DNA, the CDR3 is TGTGCCAGCACCATAACGGAGAACACTGAAGCTTTCTTT.

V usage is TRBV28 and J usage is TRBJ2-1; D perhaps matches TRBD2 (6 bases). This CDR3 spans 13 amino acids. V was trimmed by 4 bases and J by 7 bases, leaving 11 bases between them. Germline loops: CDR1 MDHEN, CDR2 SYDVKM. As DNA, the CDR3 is TGTGCCAGCAGTTCCCGACTAGTTAATGAGCAGTTCTTC. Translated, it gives CASSSRLVNEQFF.

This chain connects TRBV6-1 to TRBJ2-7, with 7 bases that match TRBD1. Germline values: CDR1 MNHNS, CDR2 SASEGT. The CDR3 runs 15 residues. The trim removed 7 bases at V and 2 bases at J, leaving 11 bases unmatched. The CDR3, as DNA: TGTGCCAGCACCAGGGCCGGGACAGCTCCCTACGAGCAGTACTTC. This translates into CASTRAGTAPYEQYF.

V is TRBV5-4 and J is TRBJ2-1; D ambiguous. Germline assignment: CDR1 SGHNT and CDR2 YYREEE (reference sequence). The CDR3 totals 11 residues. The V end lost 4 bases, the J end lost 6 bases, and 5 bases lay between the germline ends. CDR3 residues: CASSAINEQFF. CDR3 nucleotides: TGTGCCAGCAGCGCCATCAATGAGCAGTTCTTC.

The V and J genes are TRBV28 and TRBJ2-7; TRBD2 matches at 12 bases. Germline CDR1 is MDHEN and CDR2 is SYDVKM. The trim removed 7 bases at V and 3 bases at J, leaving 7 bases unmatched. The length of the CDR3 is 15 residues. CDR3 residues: CASIPRLAGDYEQYF. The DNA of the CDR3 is TGTGCCAGCATCCCCAGACTAGCGGGAGACTACGAGCAGTACTTC.

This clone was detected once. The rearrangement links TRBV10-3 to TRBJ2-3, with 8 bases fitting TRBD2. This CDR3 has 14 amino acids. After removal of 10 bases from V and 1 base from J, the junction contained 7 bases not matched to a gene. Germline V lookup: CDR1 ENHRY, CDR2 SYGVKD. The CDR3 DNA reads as TGTGCCAGACACGGGAGGGGGTGCACAGATACGCAGTATTTT. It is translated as CARHGRGCTDTQYF.

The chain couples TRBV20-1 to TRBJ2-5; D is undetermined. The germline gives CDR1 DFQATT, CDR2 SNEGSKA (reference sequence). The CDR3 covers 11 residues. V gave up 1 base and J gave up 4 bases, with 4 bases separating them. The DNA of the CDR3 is TGCAGTGCTAGAGGTTCAGAGACCCAGTACTTC. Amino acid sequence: CSARGSETQYF.

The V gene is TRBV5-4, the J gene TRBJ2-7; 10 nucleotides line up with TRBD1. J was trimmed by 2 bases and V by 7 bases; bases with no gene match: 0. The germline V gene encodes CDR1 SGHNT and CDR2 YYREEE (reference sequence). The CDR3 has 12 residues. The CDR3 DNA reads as TGTGCCAGCGGGACAGGGGCCTACGAGCAGTACTTC. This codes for CASGTGAYEQYF.

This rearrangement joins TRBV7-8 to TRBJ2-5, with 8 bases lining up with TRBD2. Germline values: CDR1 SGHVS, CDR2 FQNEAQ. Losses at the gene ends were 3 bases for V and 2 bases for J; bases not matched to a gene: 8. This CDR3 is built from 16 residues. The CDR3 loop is CASSLGPAGGQETQYF. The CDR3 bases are TGTGCCAGCAGCTTGGGCCCCGCGGGAGGACAAGAGACCCAGTACTTC.

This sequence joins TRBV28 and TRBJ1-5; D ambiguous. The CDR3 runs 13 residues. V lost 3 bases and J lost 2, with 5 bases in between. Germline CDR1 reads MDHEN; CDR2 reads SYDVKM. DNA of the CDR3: TGTGCCAGCAGTTTGGACCGCAATCAGCCCCAGCATTTT. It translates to CASSLDRNQPQHF.

CDR3 loop: CASSPPDRPTGELFF. The CDR3 bases are TGTGCCAGCAGTCCCCCGGACAGGCCCACCGGGGAGCTGTTTTTT. The chain recombines TRBV28 with TRBJ2-2; 7 positions agree with TRBD1. J lost 4 bases, V lost 5 bases, and 7 bases had no gene match. This CDR3 region has 15 residues. The germline V gene has CDR1 MDHEN and CDR2 SYDVKM.

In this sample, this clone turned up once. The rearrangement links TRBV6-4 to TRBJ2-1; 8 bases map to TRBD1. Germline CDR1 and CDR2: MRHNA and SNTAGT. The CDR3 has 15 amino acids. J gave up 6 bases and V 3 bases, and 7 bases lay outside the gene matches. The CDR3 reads CASSEGQGSGNEQFF. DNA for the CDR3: TGTGCCAGCAGTGAAGGACAGGGTAGTGGCAATGAGCAGTTCTTC.

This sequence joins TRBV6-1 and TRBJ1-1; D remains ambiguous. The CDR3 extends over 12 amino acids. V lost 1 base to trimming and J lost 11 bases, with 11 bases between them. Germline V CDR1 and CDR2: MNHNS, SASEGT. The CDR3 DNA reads TGTGCCAGCAGTGAAGACCGTCTTGCGGCTTTCTTT. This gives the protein CASSEDRLAAFF.

The CDR3 loop reads CASSSPHSGANVLTF. CDR3 nucleotide sequence: TGTGCCAGCAGTTCCCCCCACTCTGGGGCCAACGTCCTGACTTTC. The V and J genes are TRBV27 and TRBJ2-6; D gene uncertain. CDR1 and CDR2 (germline): MNHEY, SMNVEV (reference sequence). V lost 4 bases and J lost 0, with 7 bases in between. The CDR3 is 15 residues long. Based on the CDR3 plus reference TRBV27 and TRBJ2-6, the full variable domain is EAQVTQNPRYLITVTGKKLTVTCSQNMNHEYMSWYRQDPGLGLRQIYYSMNVEVTDKGDVPEGYKVSRKEKRNFPLILESPSPNQTSLYFCASSSPHSGANVLTFGAGSRLTVL.

CDR3 protein: CASSVVDRADYEQYF. The CDR3 nucleotides are TGTGCCAGCAGCGTAGTGGACAGGGCAGACTACGAGCAGTACTTC. The V call is TRBV9, the J call TRBJ2-7; 8 nucleotides line up with TRBD1. V dropped 0 bases and J dropped 3; count of bases not matched to a gene: 5. The CDR3 loop spans 15 amino acids. CDR1 SGDLS and CDR2 YYNGEE come from the germline V gene.

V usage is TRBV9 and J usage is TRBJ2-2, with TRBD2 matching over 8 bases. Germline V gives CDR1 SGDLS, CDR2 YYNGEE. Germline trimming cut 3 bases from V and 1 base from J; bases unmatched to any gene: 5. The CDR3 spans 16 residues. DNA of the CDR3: TGTGCCAGCAGCGCAAGCGGGAGAGGGAACACCGGGGAGCTGTTTTTT. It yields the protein CASSASGRGNTGELFF. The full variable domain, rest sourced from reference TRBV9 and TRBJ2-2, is DSGVTQTPKHLITATGQRVTLRCSPRSGDLSVYWYQQSLDQGLQFLIQYYNGEERAKGNILERFSAQQFPDLHSELNLSSLELGDSALYFCASSASGRGNTGELFFGEGSRLTVL.

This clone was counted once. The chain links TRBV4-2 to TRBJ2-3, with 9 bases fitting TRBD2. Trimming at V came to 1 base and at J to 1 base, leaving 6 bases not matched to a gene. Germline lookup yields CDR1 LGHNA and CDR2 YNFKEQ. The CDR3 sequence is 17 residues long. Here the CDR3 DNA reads TGTGCCAGCAGCCAAGGACTAGCGGAGACGGGCACAGATACGCAGTATTTT. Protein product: CASSQGLAETGTDTQYF.